This T cell receptor beta chain came from a study of T cell responses to AZD1222 COVID-19 vaccine. Here immunoSEQ multiplex PCR was the method, and the copy in TCRdb shows in-frame clones only, minus some. The sample includes about 130,000 clones, approximately 87% of them seen just once. Details on this clone: The sample contains more than one DNA sequence encoding this CDR3.

The TCR comes from an adult in good health. Sequenced material: peripheral blood, taken on day 0 of AZD1222 vaccination.

The CDR3 reads CATSDPGQGTGELFF. In DNA form, the CDR3 reads TGTGCCACCAGTGACCCGGGACAGGGGACCGGGGAGCTGTTTTTT. The rearrangement joins TRBV24-1 to TRBJ2-2; the match to TRBD1 covers 10 bases. The CDR3 totals 15 residues. Trimming at V came to 4 bases and at J to 5 bases, leaving 3 bases not matched to a gene. Germline V gives CDR1 KGHDR, CDR2 SFDVKD.